This T cell receptor (beta chain) was identified during a study of cytomegalovirus exposure and HLA in healthy donors. Study conclusions and caveats: As confirmed in vitro, a few CMV-associated chains were specific for CMV antigens.

Both 60 Vbeta primers and 13 Jbeta primers went into the PCR. The table came from immunoSEQ multiplex PCR; TCRdb's copy has only in-frame clones and leaves some out. This sample has fewer than 250,000 clones, with around 79% found just once. In the case of this clone: Its antigen is not identified.

CDR1 and CDR2 from the germline V gene are MDHEN and SYDVKM. The V gene lost 6 bases and the J gene lost 4 bases, with 21 bases spanning the gap. This CDR3 is 17 amino acids long. The sequence derives from a girl under 10 years old in good health and CMV-seronegative. Source material: PBMCs. The genes are TRBV28 and TRBJ2-2; D possibly corresponds to TRBD2 (6 bases). CDR3 coding DNA: TGTGCCAGCAGCGAATCGGGGGTTTCCAAGTTCACCGGGGAGCTGTTTTTT. Translated: CASSESGVSKFTGELFF.